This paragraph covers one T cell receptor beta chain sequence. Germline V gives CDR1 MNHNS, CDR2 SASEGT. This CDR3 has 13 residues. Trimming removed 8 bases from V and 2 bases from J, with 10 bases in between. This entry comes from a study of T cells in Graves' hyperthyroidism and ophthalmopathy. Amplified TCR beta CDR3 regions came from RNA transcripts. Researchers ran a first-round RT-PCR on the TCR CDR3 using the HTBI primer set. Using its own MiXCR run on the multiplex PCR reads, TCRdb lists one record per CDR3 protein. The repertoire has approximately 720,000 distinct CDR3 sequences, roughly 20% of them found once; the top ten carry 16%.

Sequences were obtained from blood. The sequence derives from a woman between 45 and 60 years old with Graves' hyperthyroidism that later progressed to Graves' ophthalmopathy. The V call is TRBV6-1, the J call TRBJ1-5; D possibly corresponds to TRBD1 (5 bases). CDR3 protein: CASEGTGNQPQHF. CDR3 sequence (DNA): TGTGCCAGCGAGGGGACGGGCAATCAGCCCCAGCATTTT.